This T cell receptor (beta chain) was sequenced for a study of T cell changes during pregnancy in multiple sclerosis (dated by TCRdb to about 2019). Looking at the study overall: In women with multiple sclerosis, the researchers looked at how the T cell repertoire shifted as pregnancy progressed.

CDR1 and CDR2 (SEHNR, FQNEAQ) derive from the germline V gene (reference sequence). The CDR3, from cysteine to phenylalanine, totals 15 residues. Just CDR3 DNA is preserved here, 45 bases in frame from base 1. V loses 0 bases, J loses 5 bases, and the germline ends lie 14 bases apart. The sample holds one count of this clone. No cognate antigen has been identified for it. Base qualities were left out, and no much larger clone turns up one base away. The receptor library was made with the immunoSEQ multiplex PCR assay. What TCRdb holds here is the immuneACCESS table cut down to in-frame rearrangements. Part of the clones is not present; checked against another copy, under half of the missing clones reflect an unresolved V gene, and the others are unexplained. A total of about 54,000 clones appear in this sample, about 91% of them only once. Over 1% of the sample comes from the top ten.

This TCR derives from a female donor in good health, enrolled as a control in a pregnancy study. The specimen was peripheral blood, collected after pregnancy. The chain employs TRBV7-9 and TRBJ2-7; TRBD1 is a weak D gene call, 7 bases matching. The CDR3 reads CASSLALTGEDEQYF. The nucleotide sequence reads TGTGCCAGCAGCTTAGCCCTTACAGGGGAGGACGAGCAGTACTTC.